This T cell receptor (beta chain) is from a study of CD8+ T cells in alopecia areata. Following RNA extraction, reverse transcription yielded cDNA that acted as the sequencing template. Profiled with immunoSEQ multiplex PCR; TCRdb holds only in-frame clones, not every one. This table holds 12,000 or so clones, roughly 57% found once. Alopecia areata patients gave lesional scalp punch biopsies and peripheral blood samples. Trimming left V 2 bases short and J 4 bases short, with 14 bases between. This CDR3 has 15 residues. Germline assignment: CDR1 MNHEY and CDR2 SMNVEV (reference sequence). Overall study results and limits: Greater clonality was observed in lesional scalp samples, especially alopecia totalis/universalis, versus normal scalp.

This clone was detected only a few times. What it recognizes is unknown. The V gene is TRBV27, the J gene TRBJ1-2, with D perhaps TRBD1 (5 bases). Source material: skin. The TCR comes from a human donor with alopecia areata. CDR3 amino acids: CASSLVRESFYGYTF. CDR3 sequence (DNA): TGTGCCAGCAGTTTAGTCAGGGAATCGTTCTATGGCTACACCTTC.